This is a list of T cell receptor beta chains from one sample in a study of blood T cell repertoires in COVID-19. Clones were read by immunoSEQ multiplex PCR, and TCRdb kept only the in-frame ones, dropping some. The data contain under 65,000 clones, 90% to 95% of them singletons. Sequencing was done on a sample of peripheral blood. Receptors originate from a human donor in a cohort sampled during active COVID-19. The CDR3 runs from the conserved cysteine through the conserved F or W. The order of the fields is J gene, D gene, CDR3 length, V gene, clone size, CDR3 protein, CDR3 DNA. D genes are given only for firm matches. Size tells how often a clone was seen (once, few, many) or the class of an expanded clone, and some rows leave it out.

TRBJ2-1 NA 14 TRBV29-1 NA CSVEAARGWNEQFF TGCAGCGTTGAAGCAGCGAGGGGGTGGAATGAGCAGTTCTTC
TRBJ1-2 NA 11 TRBV20-1 NA CSARDIYGYTF TGCAGTGCTAGGGACATTTATGGCTACACCTTC
TRBJ2-3 NA 13 TRBV7-9 NA CASSSQGRDTQYF TGTGCCAGCAGCTCCCAGGGGCGGGATACGCAGTATTTT
TRBJ1-1 NA 13 TRBV12-3/TRBV12-4 NA CASTADRNTEAFF TGTGCCAGCACGGCCGACAGGAACACTGAAGCTTTCTTT
TRBJ1-6 TRBD1 14 TRBV7-3 NA CASSLGQGDSPLHF TGTGCCAGCAGCTTAGGACAGGGTGATTCACCCCTCCACTTT
TRBJ2-5 NA 14 TRBV6-5 once CASSYSSVGETQYF TGTGCCAGCAGTTACTCGAGCGTAGGAGAGACCCAGTACTTC
TRBJ2-5 NA 14 TRBV6-5 NA CASKVALGSESQYF TGTGCCAGCAAAGTGGCATTGGGGAGTGAGTCCCAGTACTTC
TRBJ2-2 TRBD2 14 TRBV6-2/TRBV6-3 NA CASSYGGGTGELFF TGTGCCAGCAGTTATGGCGGGGGGACCGGGGAGCTGTTTTTT
TRBJ1-6 NA 19 TRBV4-3 once CASSQDHLGELGYNSPLHF TGCGCCAGCAGCCAAGATCATCTCGGGGAGCTCGGGTATAATTCACCCCTCCACTTT
TRBJ2-1 NA 16 TRBV5-5 NA CASSPRSQSSYNEQFF TGTGCCAGCAGCCCCCGGTCACAGAGCTCCTACAATGAGCAGTTCTTC
TRBJ2-3 NA 13 TRBV19 NA CASRGAGGDTQYF TGTGCCAGTAGAGGGGCAGGTGGAGATACGCAGTATTTT
TRBJ2-3 TRBD2 16 TRBV7-2 once CASSPRLAGGSGTQYF TGTGCCAGCAGCCCCCGACTAGCGGGGGGTTCGGGGACGCAGTATTTT
TRBJ1-2 NA 12 TRBV28 NA CASSLTGYGYTF TGTGCCAGCAGTCTAACAGGCTATGGCTACACCTTC
TRBJ1-6 NA 13 TRBV30 NA CAWMRQGNSPLHF TGTGCCTGGATGAGGCAGGGGAATTCACCCCTCCACTTT
TRBJ1-2 TRBD1 15 TRBV7-8 NA CASSWDRGAKSGYTF TGTGCCAGCAGCTGGGACAGGGGCGCCAAATCGGGCTACACCTTC
TRBJ2-2 TRBD1 17 TRBV9 once CASSVGVGDRGTGELFF TGTGCCAGCAGCGTTGGCGTGGGGGACAGGGGCACCGGGGAGCTGTTTTTT
TRBJ2-3 TRBD2 16 TRBV30 once CAWSEGLAGGQDTQYF TGTGCCTGGAGTGAGGGGCTAGCGGGGGGACAAGATACGCAGTATTTT
TRBJ2-7 NA 13 TRBV19 NA CASSILRGYEQYF TGTGCCAGTAGTATTCTCAGGGGCTACGAGCAGTACTTC
TRBJ1-4 NA 15 TRBV4-1 once CASSQGTATNEKLFF TGCGCCAGCAGCCAAGGAACAGCAACTAATGAAAAACTGTTTTTT
TRBJ2-5 NA 13 TRBV6-2/TRBV6-3 NA CASSRQVQETQYF TGTGCCAGCAGCCGACAGGTGCAAGAGACCCAGTACTTC
TRBJ2-7 NA 17 TRBV21-1 NA CASSKNEAKQGPNEQYF TGTGCCAGCAGCAAAAACGAAGCGAAACAGGGACCTAACGAGCAGTACTTC
TRBJ2-5 NA 12 TRBV5-1 NA CASSLVQETQYF TGCGCCAGCAGCTTGGTACAAGAGACCCAGTACTTC
TRBJ2-7 NA 14 TRBV5-4 once CASSLGRQSPEQYF TGTGCCAGCAGCTTGGGCAGACAGAGCCCGGAGCAGTACTTC
TRBJ2-2 TRBD1 13 TRBV7-9 NA CASSWTGVEELFF TGTGCCAGCAGCTGGACAGGGGTTGAGGAGCTGTTTTTT
TRBJ2-2 NA 17 TRBV10-3 NA CAIRGAGPLSNTGELFF TGTGCCATCAGGGGGGCTGGACCGTTGTCGAACACCGGGGAGCTGTTTTTT
TRBJ2-2 NA 12 TRBV2 NA CASSGGPGELFF TGTGCCAGCAGTGGGGGGCCCGGGGAGCTGTTTTTT
TRBJ2-3 TRBD2 18 TRBV27 NA CASSAGTSGRGDTDTQYF TGTGCCAGCAGTGCCGGGACTAGCGGGAGGGGAGACACAGATACGCAGTATTTT
TRBJ2-1 TRBD2 15 TRBV9 NA CASSESGGAYNEQFF TGTGCCAGCAGCGAAAGCGGGGGGGCCTACAATGAGCAGTTCTTC
TRBJ2-1 TRBD2 18 TRBV19 NA CASSIGLAGGIPWGEQFF TGTGCCAGTAGTATAGGACTAGCGGGAGGGATTCCTTGGGGTGAGCAGTTCTTC
TRBJ1-1 TRBD1 16 TRBV27 NA CASSTTRQGRNTEAFF TGTGCCAGCAGTACCACGCGACAGGGCAGGAACACTGAAGCTTTCTTT
TRBJ2-7 NA 12 TRBV19 NA CASNGSPYEQYF TGTGCCAGTAACGGGAGCCCCTACGAGCAGTACTTC
TRBJ2-5 TRBD2 16 TRBV11-2 NA CASSSHIGRGQETQYF TGTGCCAGCAGCTCCCACATAGGGAGGGGTCAGGAGACCCAGTACTTC
TRBJ2-7 TRBD1 14 TRBV5-1 NA CASSMGTVGDEQYF TGCGCCAGCAGCATGGGGACAGTGGGGGACGAGCAGTACTTC
TRBJ1-1 NA 17 TRBV3-1/TRBV3-2 NA CASSQLPPGGANTEAFF TGTGCCAGCAGCCAACTCCCCCCGGGGGGGGCGAACACTGAAGCTTTCTTT
TRBJ2-7 TRBD2 15 TRBV5-4 NA CASSETSGPSYEQYF TGTGCCAGCAGCGAAACTAGCGGACCCTCCTACGAGCAGTACTTC
TRBJ2-7 TRBD2 15 TRBV5-4 NA CASSQSGSGRTEQYF TGTGCCAGCAGCCAGAGTGGTAGCGGGAGAACAGAGCAGTACTTC
TRBJ2-3 TRBD2 17 TRBV7-8 once CASSSRSGRALADTQYF TGTGCCAGCAGCTCGCGAAGCGGGAGGGCCCTTGCAGATACGCAGTATTTT
TRBJ2-1 NA 15 TRBV28 NA CASRYRESSYNEQFF TGTGCCAGCAGGTACAGGGAGTCGTCCTACAATGAGCAGTTCTTC
TRBJ1-6 TRBD1 15 TRBV2 NA CASSGQGLGNSPLHF TGTGCCAGCAGTGGACAGGGGTTGGGTAATTCACCCCTCCACTTT
TRBJ2-3 NA 14 TRBV2 NA CASSDPFPTDTQYF TGTGCCAGCAGTGACCCTTTCCCCACAGATACGCAGTATTTT
TRBJ2-2 TRBD1 14 TRBV18 NA CASSPTGTSGELFF TGTGCCAGCTCACCGACAGGGACGTCCGGGGAGCTGTTTTTT
TRBJ2-3 TRBD1 15 TRBV15 NA CATSRQGVPTDTQYF TGTGCCACCAGCAGACAGGGGGTCCCCACAGATACGCAGTATTTT
TRBJ1-6 NA 14 TRBV30 NA CAWSVAQIQVTLHF TGTGCCTGGAGTGTAGCACAGATTCAGGTCACCCTCCACTTT
TRBJ1-1 TRBD1 13 TRBV5-1 few CASSSSGQGEAFF TGCGCCAGCAGCTCGTCCGGACAGGGAGAAGCTTTCTTT
TRBJ2-1 TRBD2 20 TRBV7-3 NA CASSLMGVVAGISSYNEQFF TGTGCCAGCAGCTTAATGGGGGTGGTAGCGGGTATTAGCTCCTACAATGAGCAGTTCTTC
TRBJ1-6 NA 13 TRBV7-2 NA CASSLDTGSPLHF TGTGCCAGCAGCTTAGATACAGGCTCACCCCTCCACTTT
TRBJ2-1 TRBD2 16 TRBV6-5 NA CASSYQAGGSYNEQFF TGTGCCAGCAGTTACCAAGCGGGGGGGTCCTACAATGAGCAGTTCTTC
TRBJ2-2 NA 15 TRBV5-1 NA CASSSEVAHTGELFF TGCGCCAGCAGCTCTGAGGTGGCCCACACCGGGGAGCTGTTTTTT
TRBJ2-3 NA 15 TRBV7-3 NA CASSLNYTSTDTQYF TGTGCCAGCAGCTTAAACTATACTAGCACAGATACGCAGTATTTT
TRBJ1-5 NA 15 TRBV19 NA CASSYRVLGNQPQHF TGTGCCAGTAGTTACAGGGTGTTAGGCAATCAGCCCCAGCATTTT
TRBJ1-5 NA 13 TRBV11-2 NA CASSSYSNQPQHF TGTGCCAGCAGCTCTTATAGCAATCAGCCCCAGCATTTT
TRBJ2-1 TRBD2 14 TRBV10-3 NA CAITRTSGSYEQFF TGTGCCATCACTCGGACTAGCGGGAGCTATGAGCAGTTCTTC
TRBJ2-3 TRBD2 15 TRBV6-5 NA CASSYSPSGSDTQYF TGTGCCAGCAGTTACTCCCCGAGCGGGAGTGATACGCAGTATTTT
TRBJ2-7 NA 14 TRBV5-1 once CASSLEPGTPAWYF TGCGCCAGCAGCTTGGAGCCTGGGACTCCCGCGTGGTACTTC
TRBJ2-4 TRBD1 14 TRBV2 NA CASREDRSGDIQYF TGTGCCAGCAGGGAGGACAGGAGTGGAGACATTCAGTACTTC